Listed below are T cell receptor beta chains from one sample, sequenced in a study of blood T cell repertoires in COVID-19. Produced via immunoSEQ multiplex PCR; TCRdb's table is partial and in-frame only. The data contain just under 350,000 clones, approximately 89% of them singletons. The sample taken for sequencing was peripheral blood. The receptors were sampled from a woman under 30 who had recovered from COVID-19. Both conserved end residues are part of each CDR3. A D gene is named only where the DNA matches it firmly. The size field is filled for only some rows; it gives once, few, many or a size class.

TRBJ1-2 | TRBV5-1 | - | once | CASSLVGQGISYGYTF | TGCGCCAGCAGCCTGGTAGGGCAGGGGATCTCATATGGCTACACCTTC
TRBJ2-1 | TRBV15 | TRBD2 | - | CATSSPGVAGFPYNEQFF | TGTGCCACCAGCAGCCCAGGGGTAGCGGGATTTCCCTACAATGAGCAGTTCTTC
TRBJ1-2 | TRBV27 | - | - | CASSEGSVGNYGYTF | TGTGCCAGCAGCGAGGGTAGTGTGGGGAACTATGGCTACACCTTC
TRBJ2-3 | TRBV11-3 | - | - | CASSLRDSSTDTQYF | TGTGCCAGCAGCTTGCGGGACAGCAGCACAGATACGCAGTATTTT
TRBJ2-1 | TRBV7-2 | TRBD1 | - | CASSLDRGQYNEQFF | TGTGCCAGCAGCTTAGACAGGGGGCAGTACAATGAGCAGTTCTTC
TRBJ1-1 | TRBV13 | TRBD1 | - | CASSPNTGGLNTEAFF | TGTGCCAGCAGCCCGAACACAGGGGGGCTGAACACTGAAGCTTTCTTT
TRBJ2-3 | TRBV29-1 | - | - | CSVEDNRPDRSTDTQYF | TGCAGCGTTGAAGATAATCGACCCGACAGGTCCACAGATACGCAGTATTTT
TRBJ1-6 | TRBV14 | - | - | CASSQGAGTNYNSPLHF | TGTGCCAGCAGCCAAGGGGCCGGGACAAACTATAATTCACCCCTCCACTTT
TRBJ1-2 | TRBV18 | - | - | CASSPPSRAIPQAF | TGTGCCAGCTCACCACCGTCCAGGGCCATCCCGCAGGCCTTC
TRBJ2-5 | TRBV11-2 | - | - | CASSPQTVRDTQETQYF | TGTGCCAGCAGCCCCCAAACGGTACGGGACACCCAAGAGACCCAGTACTTC
TRBJ2-5 | TRBV7-9 | TRBD1 | - | CASSFADRVQETQYF | TGTGCCAGCAGCTTCGCGGACAGGGTCCAAGAGACCCAGTACTTC
TRBJ2-2 | TRBV5-4 | - | - | CATVDYGDSGELFF | TGTGCCACCGTGGACTATGGGGATTCCGGGGAGCTGTTTTTT
TRBJ1-3 | TRBV12-5 | - | - | CASGLGGSGNTIYF | TGTGCTAGTGGTTTGGGAGGCTCTGGAAACACCATATATTTT
TRBJ2-3 | TRBV30 | - | - | CAWSVRSAGTDTQYF | TGTGCCTGGAGTGTCCGTAGCGCGGGCACAGATACGCAGTATTTT
TRBJ1-4 | TRBV6-5 | - | - | CASSYFRFIGKLFF | TGTGCCAGCAGTTACTTTCGGTTTATTGGAAAACTGTTTTTT
TRBJ2-4 | TRBV30 | - | - | CAWSVVLAGKNIQYF | TGTGCCTGGAGTGTCGTACTAGCAGGAAAAAACATTCAGTACTTC
TRBJ2-1 | TRBV19 | - | - | CASSPRLGSLEQFF | TGTGCCAGTAGCCCAAGACTAGGGTCCTTAGAGCAGTTCTTC
TRBJ1-1 | TRBV7-9 | TRBD1 | - | CASSARDRGGTEAFF | TGTGCCAGCAGCGCTAGGGACAGGGGGGGCACTGAAGCTTTCTTT
TRBJ2-3 | TRBV5-1 | TRBD2 | once | CASSSTNREVYTQYF | TGCGCCAGCAGCTCCACCAACCGGGAGGTTTATACGCAGTATTTT
TRBJ2-2 | TRBV29-1 | - | - | CSVRGSGELFF | TGCAGCGTTCGTGGGAGTGGGGAGCTGTTTTTT
TRBJ2-3 | TRBV5-4 | - | - | CASSLKQSGLGLTDTQYF | TGTGCCAGCAGCTTGAAGCAGAGCGGGCTAGGCCTGACAGATACGCAGTATTTT
TRBJ1-1 | TRBV11-3 | - | - | CASSLARVPLQEDTEAFF | TGTGCCAGCAGCTTAGCCCGGGTCCCTCTCCAAGAGGACACTGAAGCTTTCTTT
TRBJ2-1 | TRBV5-1 | - | - | CASSLGGVDEQFF | TGCGCCAGCAGCTTAGGAGGGGTTGATGAGCAGTTCTTC
TRBJ1-1 | TRBV7-2 | TRBD1 | - | CASSRRGQGAMNTEAFF | TGTGCCAGCAGCCGGCGAGGACAGGGGGCGATGAACACTGAAGCTTTCTTT
TRBJ2-1 | TRBV13 | - | once | CASSLALNNEQFF | TGTGCCAGCAGCTTAGCACTAAACAATGAGCAGTTCTTC
TRBJ1-2 | TRBV4-1 | - | few | CASSQDNSRTNYGYTF | TGCGCCAGCAGCCAAGACAACAGCCGTACTAACTATGGCTACACCTTC
TRBJ1-1 | TRBV7-8 | - | - | CASSLGRGMTEAFF | TGTGCCAGCAGCTTAGGAAGGGGCATGACTGAAGCTTTCTTT
TRBJ1-3 | TRBV7-2 | TRBD1 | - | CASSLQGQISGNTIYF | TGTGCCAGCAGCTTACAGGGACAGATCTCTGGAAACACCATATATTTT
TRBJ2-4 | TRBV7-8 | TRBD2 | - | CASSPLTSGKNIQYF | TGTGCCAGCAGCCCCCTGACTAGCGGCAAAAACATTCAGTACTTC
TRBJ2-1 | TRBV15 | - | - | CATSRGRGQLRGEQFF | TGTGCCACCAGCAGAGGGAGGGGACAGTTACGCGGTGAGCAGTTCTTC
TRBJ2-1 | TRBV5-4 | TRBD2 | - | CASSLTSGSGVEQFF | TGTGCCAGCAGCCTTACTAGCGGGAGTGGGGTTGAGCAGTTCTTC
TRBJ2-1 | TRBV6-2/TRBV6-3 | TRBD2 | - | CASSPRTSYEQFF | TGTGCCAGCAGTCCACGGACTAGCTATGAGCAGTTCTTC